This T cell receptor beta chain originates from a study of T cell responses to AZD1222 COVID-19 vaccine (dated by TCRdb to the early 2020s). With respect to the entire study: AZD1222 recipients given second doses at about 4 weeks or at about 12 weeks were pooled, since spike-specific TCR depth and breadth were not found to differ between the two schedules. A total of 230 to 250 trial participants underwent TCR sequencing, of whom about 210 received two doses of AZD1222 and some 25 received two doses of the MenACWY control vaccine. Enrollment into the trials was organized by age into subgroups of 18-55, 56-69 and 70-plus years, and those subgroups contained 148, 28 and 57 TCR-sequenced participants, respectively. The paper as a whole reports these results and caveats: In the small 56-69-year group, the increase in depth fell short of significance, most likely because of low power. Conclusions about previously exposed vaccinees are limited, since just six AZD1222 recipients were seropositive for SARS-CoV-2 at baseline. The vaccine-associated CD4 TCRs covered the entire spike protein, and the dominant responses fell in regions 160-218 and 743-854. No day 14 peak-response samples were available, so repertoires were characterized only after the peak T cell response. Nearly half of unique spike-specific TCRs reportedly recognized epitopes outside regions mutated in the B.1.351 and B.1.1.7 variants. Most participants were white British and females outnumbered males, and the authors suggested that clonal diversity may have been underestimated. After two AZD1222 doses, both the breadth and the depth of spike-specific TCRs were significantly higher than at day 0 and than in MenACWY recipients.

The CDR3 regions of human TCRbeta chains were analyzed by immunosequencing. As for how the authors treated the data: Repertoire TCRs were matched against a reference library of SARS-CoV-2-specific TCRs generated with the MIRA antigen-specificity platform. Breadth was defined as the fraction of unique TCRs that were SARS-CoV-2-associated. Depth was defined as the fraction of total T cells that were SARS-CoV-2-associated. Using the MIRA data, each spike-specific TCR was assigned both to the spike region to which the TCR was reactive and to a CD4 or CD8 class. Log10-transformed breadth and depth values were compared by one-way ANOVA with Sidak's multiple comparisons tests. TCRdb limited this immuneACCESS table to in-frame rearrangements with V and J called. A share of clones is missing; checked studies link under half to unresolved V genes, and the rest is unexplained. The D gene and trimming were derived from the DNA, and the V and J assignments and clone size from that table. The sample includes roughly 120,000 clones, with roughly 87% observed a single time. Of the sample, roughly 5% falls within the top ten clones.

Looking up the germline V gene yields CDR1 LGHNA and CDR2 YSLEER. The CDR3, from cysteine to phenylalanine, totals 14 residues. CDR3 DNA only is kept here, 42 bases in frame from base 1. V is pared back by 0 bases and J by 4 bases, with 9 bases lying between the germline termini. Reading the label with the study, this specimen's time point is: baseline before first vaccination. Vaccinee samples came from UK trials COV001 and COV002, including a single-blind randomized controlled phase 2/3 trial of AZD1222 (ChAdOx1 nCoV-19) in healthy adults. Trial participant PBMC samples were collected at day 0 and day 28 after the second dose for TCRbeta chain sequencing. Details on this clone: Its antigen remains unidentified. No base quality information exists; no much larger clone differs at one position.

Rearrangement joined TRBV4-3 to TRBJ2-5; TRBD2 is possibly the D segment (5 matching bases). This sequence originates from an adult in good health. The specimen comprised peripheral blood, sampled on day 0 of AZD1222 vaccination. The CDR3 protein sequence reads: CASSQDRAGETQYF. The base sequence is TGCGCCAGCAGCCAAGATAGGGCGGGAGAGACCCAGTACTTC.